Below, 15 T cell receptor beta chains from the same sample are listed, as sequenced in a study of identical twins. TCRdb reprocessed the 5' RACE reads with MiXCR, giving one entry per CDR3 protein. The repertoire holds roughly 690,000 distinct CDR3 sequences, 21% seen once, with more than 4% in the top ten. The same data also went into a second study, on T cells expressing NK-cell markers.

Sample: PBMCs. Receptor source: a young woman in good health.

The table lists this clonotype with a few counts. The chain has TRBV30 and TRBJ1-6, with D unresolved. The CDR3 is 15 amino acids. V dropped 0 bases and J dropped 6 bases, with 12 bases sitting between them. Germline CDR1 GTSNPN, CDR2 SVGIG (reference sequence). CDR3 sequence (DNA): TGTGCCTGGAGTGTAACGGGCAAATTTAATTCACCCCTCCACTTT. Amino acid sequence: CAWSVTGKFNSPLHF.

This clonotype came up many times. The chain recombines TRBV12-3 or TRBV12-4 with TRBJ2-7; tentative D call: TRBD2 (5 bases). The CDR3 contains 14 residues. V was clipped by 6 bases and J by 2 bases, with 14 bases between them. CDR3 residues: CASSLRGSPYEQYF. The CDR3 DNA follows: TGTGCCAGCAGCCTACGGGGATCTCCCTACGAGCAGTACTTC.

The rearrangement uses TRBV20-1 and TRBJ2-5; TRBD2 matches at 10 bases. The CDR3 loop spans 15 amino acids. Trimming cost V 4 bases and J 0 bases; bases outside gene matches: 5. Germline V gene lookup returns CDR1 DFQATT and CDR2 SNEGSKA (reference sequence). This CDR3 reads CSAIGTSGNQETQYF. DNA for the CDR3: TGCAGTGCTATTGGTACTAGCGGGAACCAAGAGACCCAGTACTTC.

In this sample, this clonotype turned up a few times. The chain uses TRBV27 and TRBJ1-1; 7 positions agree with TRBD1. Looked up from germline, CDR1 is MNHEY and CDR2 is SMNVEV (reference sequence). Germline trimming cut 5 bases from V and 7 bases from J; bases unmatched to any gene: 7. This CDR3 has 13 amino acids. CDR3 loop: CASSLLGTDEAFF. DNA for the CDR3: TGTGCCAGCAGTCTCCTCGGGACAGATGAAGCTTTCTTT.

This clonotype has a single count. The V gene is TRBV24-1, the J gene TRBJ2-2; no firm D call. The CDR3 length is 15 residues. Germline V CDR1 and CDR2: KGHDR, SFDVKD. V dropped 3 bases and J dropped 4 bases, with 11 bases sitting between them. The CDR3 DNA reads TGTGCCACCAGTGATCCCGCGGACGGCACCGGGGAGCTGTTTTTT. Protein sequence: CATSDPADGTGELFF.

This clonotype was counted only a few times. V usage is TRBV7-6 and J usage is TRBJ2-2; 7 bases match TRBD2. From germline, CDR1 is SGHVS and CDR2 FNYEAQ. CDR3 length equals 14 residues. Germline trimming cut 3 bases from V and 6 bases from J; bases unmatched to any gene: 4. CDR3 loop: CASSFGTTSGELFF. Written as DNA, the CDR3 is TGTGCCAGCAGCTTCGGGACTACCTCCGGGGAGCTGTTTTTT. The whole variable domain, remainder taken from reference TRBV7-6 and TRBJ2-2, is GAGVSQSPRYKVTKRGQDVALRCDPISGHVSLYWYRQALGQGPEFLTYFNYEAQQDKSGLPNDRFSAERPEGSISTLTIQRTEQRDSAMYRCASSFGTTSGELFFGEGSRLTVL.

The CDR3 bases are TGCAGTGTCCCCGGGAGCTCCTACAATGAGCAGTTCTTC. It is translated as CSVPGSSYNEQFF. The rearrangement uses TRBV20-1 and TRBJ2-1; D might be TRBD2 (6 bases). CDR3 length: 13 amino acids. Germline V CDR1 and CDR2: DFQATT, SNEGSKA (reference sequence). With 7 bases removed from V and 0 bases from J, the gap between germline ends came to 10 bases.

CDR3 sequence reads: CASSLVTGGNGELFF. The CDR3 DNA sequence: TGTGCCAGCAGCTTGGTCACAGGGGGTAACGGGGAGCTGTTTTTT. V gene TRBV5-4 combines with J gene TRBJ2-2, with 8 bases identical to TRBD1. The CDR3 has 15 residues. Trimming at V came to 0 bases and at J to 7 bases, leaving 5 bases not matched to a gene. CDR1 SGHNT and CDR2 YYREEE come from the germline V gene (reference sequence).

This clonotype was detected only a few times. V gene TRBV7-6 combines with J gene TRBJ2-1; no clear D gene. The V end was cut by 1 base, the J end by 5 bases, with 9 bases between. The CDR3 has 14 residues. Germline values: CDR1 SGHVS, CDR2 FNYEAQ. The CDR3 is CASSLGPENNEQFF. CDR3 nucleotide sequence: TGTGCCAGCAGCTTAGGTCCGGAAAACAATGAGCAGTTCTTC.

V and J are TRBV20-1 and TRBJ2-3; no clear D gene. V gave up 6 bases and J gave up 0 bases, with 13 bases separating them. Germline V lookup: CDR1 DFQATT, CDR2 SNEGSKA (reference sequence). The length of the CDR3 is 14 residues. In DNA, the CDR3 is TGCAGTGCCCGGCCGGCAGCTAGCACAGATACGCAGTATTTT. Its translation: CSARPAASTDTQYF.

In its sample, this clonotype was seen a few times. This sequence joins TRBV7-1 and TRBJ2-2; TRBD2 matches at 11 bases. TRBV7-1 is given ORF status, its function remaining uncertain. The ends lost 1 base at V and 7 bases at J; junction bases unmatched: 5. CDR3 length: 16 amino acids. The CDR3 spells CASSSGLAGRDGELFF. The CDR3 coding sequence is TGTGCCAGCAGCTCAGGACTAGCGGGGAGGGACGGGGAGCTGTTTTTT.

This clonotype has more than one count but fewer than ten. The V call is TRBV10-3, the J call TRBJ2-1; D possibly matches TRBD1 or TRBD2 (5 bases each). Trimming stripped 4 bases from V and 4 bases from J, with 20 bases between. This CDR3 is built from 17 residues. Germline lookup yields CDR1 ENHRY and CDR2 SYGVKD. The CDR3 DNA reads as TGTGCCATCAGTGGCGCTAGTCGGGGACCTCATTACAATGAGCAGTTCTTC. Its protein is CAISGASRGPHYNEQFF.

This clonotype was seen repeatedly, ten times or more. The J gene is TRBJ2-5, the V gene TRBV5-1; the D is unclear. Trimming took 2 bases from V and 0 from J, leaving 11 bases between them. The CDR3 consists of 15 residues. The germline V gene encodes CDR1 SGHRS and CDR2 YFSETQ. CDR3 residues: CASSLSVMDQETQYF. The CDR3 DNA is TGCGCCAGCAGCTTATCGGTCATGGACCAAGAGACCCAGTACTTC.

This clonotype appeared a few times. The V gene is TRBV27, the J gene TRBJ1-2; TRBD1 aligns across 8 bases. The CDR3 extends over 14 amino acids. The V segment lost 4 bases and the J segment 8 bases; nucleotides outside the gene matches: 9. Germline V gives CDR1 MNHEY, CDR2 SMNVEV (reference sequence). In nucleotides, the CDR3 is TGTGCCAGCAGTTCCCAGACAGGGGCCTACGGCTACACCTTC. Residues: CASSSQTGAYGYTF.

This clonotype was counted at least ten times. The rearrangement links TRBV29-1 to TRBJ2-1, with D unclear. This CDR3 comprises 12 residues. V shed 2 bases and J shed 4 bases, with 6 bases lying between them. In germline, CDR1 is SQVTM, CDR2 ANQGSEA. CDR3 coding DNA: TGCAGCGTTGAATATGATTACAATGAGCAGTTCTTC. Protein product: CSVEYDYNEQFF.